Listed below are T cell receptor beta chains from one sample, sequenced in a study of T cell repertoires in cytomegalovirus infection. TCRdb ran MiXCR on the reads and lists one entry per CDR3 protein. Among about 240,000 distinct CDR3 sequences, roughly 6.5% were seen once, and the ten largest hold less than 7.5%. Sequencing was performed on PBMCs. The receptor set was obtained from a human donor in good health (CMV status not recorded). Some clones in this sample may be carry-over from other donors' samples. CDR3s include the opening cysteine and the closing phenylalanine or tryptophan. The D gene is left open where the match is weak. Clone size is shown for a subset of rows, as once, few, many or a class of expanded clone.

V: TRBV7-9
size: many
D: NA
J: TRBJ1-3
CDR3: CASNNRAPGNTIYF
DNA: TGTGCCAGCAACAACAGGGCGCCTGGAAACACCATATATTTT

V: TRBV7-9
size: many
D: NA
J: TRBJ1-2
CDR3: CASSLGGGTLDGYTF
DNA: TGTGCCAGCAGCTTAGGGGGGGGAACGCTGGATGGCTACACCTTC

V: TRBV4-3
size: many
D: NA
J: TRBJ1-1
CDR3: CASSQEWLNTEAFF
DNA: TGCGCCAGCAGCCAAGAGTGGTTGAACACTGAAGCTTTCTTT

V: TRBV11-2
size: few
D: NA
J: TRBJ2-7
CDR3: CASSFTQDSYEQYF
DNA: TGTGCCAGCAGCTTTACTCAAGATTCCTACGAGCAGTACTTC

V: TRBV7-9
size: many
D: NA
J: TRBJ2-5
CDR3: CASSKVEETQYF
DNA: TGTGCCAGCAGCAAAGTAGAAGAGACCCAGTACTTC

V: TRBV2
size: few
D: TRBD2
J: TRBJ2-4
CDR3: CASSDRTSANIQYF
DNA: TGTGCCAGCAGTGACAGGACTAGCGCTAACATTCAGTACTTC

V: TRBV13
size: many
D: NA
J: TRBJ2-5
CDR3: CASSSSAVETQYF
DNA: TGTGCCAGCAGCTCTTCAGCGGTGGAGACCCAGTACTTC

V: TRBV7-2
size: many
D: TRBD1
J: TRBJ1-1
CDR3: CASSKTGSVNTEAFF
DNA: TGTGCCAGCAGCAAGACAGGGAGTGTAAACACTGAAGCTTTCTTT

V: TRBV28
size: NA
D: TRBD1
J: TRBJ1-4
CDR3: CASSTPTGGTGEKLFF
DNA: TGTGCCAGCAGTACGCCTACAGGGGGCACAGGGGAAAAACTGTTTTTT

V: TRBV7-2
size: many
D: NA
J: TRBJ2-2
CDR3: CASSPGTITGELFF
DNA: TGTGCCAGCAGCCCAGGGACCATCACCGGGGAGCTGTTTTTT

V: TRBV11-2
size: many
D: NA
J: TRBJ2-7
CDR3: CASLRGNHEQYF
DNA: TGTGCCAGCCTCAGGGGTAACCACGAGCAGTACTTC

V: TRBV11-3
size: NA
D: TRBD1
J: TRBJ1-1
CDR3: CASSLGQGRDTEAFF
DNA: TGTGCCAGCAGCCTAGGACAGGGGAGGGACACTGAAGCTTTCTTT

V: TRBV7-2
size: many
D: NA
J: TRBJ2-7
CDR3: CASSLGGHEQYF
DNA: TGTGCCAGCAGCTTAGGAGGCCACGAGCAGTACTTC

V: TRBV12-3/TRBV12-4
size: many
D: NA
J: TRBJ2-1
CDR3: CASSLVDEQFF
DNA: TGTGCCAGCAGTTTAGTTGATGAGCAGTTCTTC